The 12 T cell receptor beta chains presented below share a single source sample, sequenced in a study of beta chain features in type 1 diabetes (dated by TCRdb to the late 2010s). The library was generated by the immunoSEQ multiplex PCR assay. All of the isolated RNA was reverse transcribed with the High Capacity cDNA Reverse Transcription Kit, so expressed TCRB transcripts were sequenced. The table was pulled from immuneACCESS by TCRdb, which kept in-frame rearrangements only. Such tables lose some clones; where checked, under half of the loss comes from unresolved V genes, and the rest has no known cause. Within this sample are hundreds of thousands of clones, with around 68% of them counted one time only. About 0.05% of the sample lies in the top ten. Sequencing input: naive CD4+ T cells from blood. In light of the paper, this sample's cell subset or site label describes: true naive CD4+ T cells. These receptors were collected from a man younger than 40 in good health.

CDR3 coding DNA: TGTGCCATCAGTGATGGTGGGCAAGACACTGAAGCTTTCTTT. This encodes CAISDGGQDTEAFF. The V call is TRBV10-3, the J call TRBJ1-1; D gene uncertain. The CDR3 has 14 amino acids. V was clipped by 3 bases and J by 3 bases, with 11 bases between them. The germline CDR1 and CDR2 sequences are ENHRY and SYGVKD.

The CDR3 DNA follows: TGCAGCGTTGAAAAGGCAGTGCAAGATACGCAGTATTTT. This gives the protein CSVEKAVQDTQYF. This chain connects TRBV29-1 to TRBJ2-3; D call uncertain. There are 13 residues in the CDR3. V dropped 2 bases and J dropped 5 bases, with 11 bases sitting between them. Germline V lookup: CDR1 SQVTM, CDR2 ANQGSEA.

The CDR3 DNA sequence: TGTGCCAGCAGTCCCCCCCGGGGGGGGCCGCGAGAGCAGTACTTC. Translation: CASSPPRGGPREQYF. The chain employs TRBV27 and TRBJ2-7; TRBD2 matches at 8 bases. This CDR3 has 15 amino acids. CDR1 is MNHEY and CDR2 is SMNVEV in the germline V gene (reference sequence). V gave up 5 bases and J gave up 7 bases; unmatched junction bases: 13.

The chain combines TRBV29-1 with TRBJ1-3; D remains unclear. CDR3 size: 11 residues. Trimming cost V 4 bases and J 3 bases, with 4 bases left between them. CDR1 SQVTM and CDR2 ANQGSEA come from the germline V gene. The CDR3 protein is CSVAGGNTIYF. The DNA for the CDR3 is TGCAGCGTTGCCGGTGGAAACACCATATATTTT.

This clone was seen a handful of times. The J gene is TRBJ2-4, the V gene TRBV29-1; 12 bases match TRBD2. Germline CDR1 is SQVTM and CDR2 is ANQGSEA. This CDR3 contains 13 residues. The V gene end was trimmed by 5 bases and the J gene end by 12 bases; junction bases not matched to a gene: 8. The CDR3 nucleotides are TGCAGCGTTAAGCGACTAGCGGGAGACGCTCAGTACTTC. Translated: CSVKRLAGDAQYF.

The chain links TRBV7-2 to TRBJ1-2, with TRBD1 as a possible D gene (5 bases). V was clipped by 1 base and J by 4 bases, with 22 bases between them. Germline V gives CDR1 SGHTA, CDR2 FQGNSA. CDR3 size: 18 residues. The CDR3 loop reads CASSLVGQGDGKPYGYTF. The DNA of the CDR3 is TGTGCCAGCAGCTTAGTCGGGCAGGGCGACGGGAAACCCTATGGCTACACCTTC.

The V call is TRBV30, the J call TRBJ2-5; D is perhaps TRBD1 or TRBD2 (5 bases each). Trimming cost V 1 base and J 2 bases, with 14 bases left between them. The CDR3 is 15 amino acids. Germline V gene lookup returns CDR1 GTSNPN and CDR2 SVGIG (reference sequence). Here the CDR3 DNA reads TGTGCCTGGAGTGCAGGGACGGACACACAAGAGACCCAGTACTTC. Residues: CAWSAGTDTQETQYF. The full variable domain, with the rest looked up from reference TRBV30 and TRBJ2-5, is SQTIHQWPATLVQPVGSPLSLECTVEGTSNPNLYWYRQAAGRGLQLLFYSVGIGQISSEVPQNLSASRPQDRQFILSSKKLLLSDSGFYLCAWSAGTDTQETQYFGPGTRLLVL.

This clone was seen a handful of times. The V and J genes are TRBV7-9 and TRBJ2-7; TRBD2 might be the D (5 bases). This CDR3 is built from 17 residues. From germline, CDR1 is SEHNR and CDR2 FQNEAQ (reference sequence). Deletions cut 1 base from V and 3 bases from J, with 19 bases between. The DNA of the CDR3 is TGTGCCAGCAGCTTAGGTCTGGGAACGGACTCGGTCTACGAGCAGTACTTC. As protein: CASSLGLGTDSVYEQYF.

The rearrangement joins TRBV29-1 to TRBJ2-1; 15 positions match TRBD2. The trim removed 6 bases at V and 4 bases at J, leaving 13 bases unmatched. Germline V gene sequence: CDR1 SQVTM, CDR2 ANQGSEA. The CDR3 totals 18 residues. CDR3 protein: CSVPLGTSGRRGYNEQFF. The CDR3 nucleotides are TGCAGCGTCCCACTGGGGACTAGCGGGAGGAGAGGGTACAATGAGCAGTTCTTC.

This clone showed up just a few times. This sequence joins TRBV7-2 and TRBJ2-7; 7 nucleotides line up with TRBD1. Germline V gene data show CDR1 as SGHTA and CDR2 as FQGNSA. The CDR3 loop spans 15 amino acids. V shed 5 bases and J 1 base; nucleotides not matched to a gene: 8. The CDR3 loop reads CASSPSSGQSYEQYF. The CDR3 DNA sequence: TGTGCCAGCAGCCCCTCGTCGGGACAGTCCTACGAGCAGTACTTC.

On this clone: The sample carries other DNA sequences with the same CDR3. The CDR3 spells CASSQDVGQPQHF. The DNA of the CDR3 is TGCGCCAGCAGCCAAGATGTGGGTCAGCCCCAGCATTTT. The chain couples TRBV4-3 to TRBJ1-5; D uncertain. The CDR3 has 13 amino acids. The germline V gene encodes CDR1 LGHNA and CDR2 YSLEER. Trimming left V 0 bases short and J 6 bases short, with 6 bases between.

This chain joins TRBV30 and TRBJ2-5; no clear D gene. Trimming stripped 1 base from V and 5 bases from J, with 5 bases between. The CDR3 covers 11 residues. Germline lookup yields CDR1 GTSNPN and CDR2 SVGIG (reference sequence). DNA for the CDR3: TGTGCCTGGAGTGCCAAGGAGACCCAGTACTTC. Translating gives CAWSAKETQYF.